This T cell receptor beta chain was retrieved from a study of shared clonotypes between healthy human individuals. Profiled with immunoSEQ multiplex PCR; TCRdb holds only in-frame clones, not every one. The sample carries 450,000 to 500,000 clones, roughly 80% recorded once. V was shortened by 3 bases and J by 0 bases, with 9 bases between the two germline ends. Germline V CDR1 and CDR2: MNHNS, SASEGT. The CDR3 contains 15 residues. The sequencing input was PBMCs. The rearrangement uses TRBV6-1 and TRBJ1-3; D remains unclear. The receptor's source is a woman aged 35 to 49 in good health. Some clones in this sample may be carry-over from other donors' samples. DNA for the CDR3: TGTGCCAGCAGTGATGGATTGATCTCTGGAAACACCATATATTTT. Translated, it gives CASSDGLISGNTIYF.